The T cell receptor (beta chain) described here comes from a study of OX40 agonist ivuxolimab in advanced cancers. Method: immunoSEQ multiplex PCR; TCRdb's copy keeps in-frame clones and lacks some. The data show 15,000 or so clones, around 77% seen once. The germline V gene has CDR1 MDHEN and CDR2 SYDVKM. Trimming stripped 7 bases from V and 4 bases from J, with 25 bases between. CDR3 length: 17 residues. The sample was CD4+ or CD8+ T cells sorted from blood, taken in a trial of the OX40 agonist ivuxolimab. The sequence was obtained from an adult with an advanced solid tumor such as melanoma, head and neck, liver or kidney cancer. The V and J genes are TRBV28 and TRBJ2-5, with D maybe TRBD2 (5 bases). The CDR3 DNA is TGTGCCAGCACCTATCCCCCGGAGGATAGCGATAGAGAGACCCAGTACTTC. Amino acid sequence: CASTYPPEDSDRETQYF.